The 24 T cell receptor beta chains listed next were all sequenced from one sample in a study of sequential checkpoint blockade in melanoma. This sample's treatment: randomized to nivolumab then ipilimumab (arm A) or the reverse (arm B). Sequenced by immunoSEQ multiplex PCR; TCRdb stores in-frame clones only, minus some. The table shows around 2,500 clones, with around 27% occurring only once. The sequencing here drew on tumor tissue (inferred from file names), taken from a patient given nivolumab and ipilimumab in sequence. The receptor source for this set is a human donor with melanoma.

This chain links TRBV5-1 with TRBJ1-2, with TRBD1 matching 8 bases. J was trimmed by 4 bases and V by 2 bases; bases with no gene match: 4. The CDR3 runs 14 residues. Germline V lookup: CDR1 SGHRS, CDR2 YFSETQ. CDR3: CASSLQGESYGYTF. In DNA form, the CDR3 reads TGCGCCAGCAGCTTACAGGGGGAGAGCTATGGCTACACCTTC.

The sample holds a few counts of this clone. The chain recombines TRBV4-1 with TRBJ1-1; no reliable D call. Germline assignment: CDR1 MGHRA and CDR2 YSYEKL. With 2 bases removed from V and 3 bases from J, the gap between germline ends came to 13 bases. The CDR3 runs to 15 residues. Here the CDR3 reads CASSQPLIGDTEAFF. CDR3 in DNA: TGCGCCAGCAGCCAACCCCTGATTGGGGACACTGAAGCTTTCTTT.

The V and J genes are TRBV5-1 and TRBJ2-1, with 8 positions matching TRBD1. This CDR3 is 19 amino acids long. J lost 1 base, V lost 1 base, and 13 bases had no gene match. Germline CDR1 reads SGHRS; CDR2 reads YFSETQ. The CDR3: CASSLLGQGAIGSYNEQFF. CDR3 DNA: TGCGCCAGCAGCTTGCTCGGGCAGGGGGCTATAGGGTCCTACAATGAGCAGTTCTTC.

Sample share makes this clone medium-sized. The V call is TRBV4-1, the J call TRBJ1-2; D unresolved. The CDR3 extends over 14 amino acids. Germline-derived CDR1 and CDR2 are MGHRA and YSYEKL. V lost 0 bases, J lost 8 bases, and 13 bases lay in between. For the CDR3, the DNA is TGCGCCAGCAGCCAAGAAGTCCTGACTCCGGGCTACACCTTC. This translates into CASSQEVLTPGYTF.

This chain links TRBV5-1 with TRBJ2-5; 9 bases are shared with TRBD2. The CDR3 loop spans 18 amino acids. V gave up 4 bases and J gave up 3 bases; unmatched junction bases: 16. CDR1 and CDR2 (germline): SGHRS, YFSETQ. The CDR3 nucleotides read TGCGCCAGCAGCCTTACGTCTTCTAGCGGGGTGGGGGAAGAGACCCAGTACTTC. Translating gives CASSLTSSSGVGEETQYF.

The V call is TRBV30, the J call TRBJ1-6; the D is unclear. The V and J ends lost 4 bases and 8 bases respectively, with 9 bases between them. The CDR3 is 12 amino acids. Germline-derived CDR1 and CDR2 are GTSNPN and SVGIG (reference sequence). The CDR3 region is CAWNWVDSPLHF. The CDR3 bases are TGTGCCTGGAACTGGGTTGATTCACCCCTCCACTTT.

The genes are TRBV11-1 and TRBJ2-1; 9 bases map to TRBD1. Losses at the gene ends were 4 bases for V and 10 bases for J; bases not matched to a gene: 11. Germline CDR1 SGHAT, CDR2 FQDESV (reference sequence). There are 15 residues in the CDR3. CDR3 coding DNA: TGTGCCAGCAGCTACGGACAGGGGTCATCGATCGAGCAGTTCTTC. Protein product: CASSYGQGSSIEQFF.

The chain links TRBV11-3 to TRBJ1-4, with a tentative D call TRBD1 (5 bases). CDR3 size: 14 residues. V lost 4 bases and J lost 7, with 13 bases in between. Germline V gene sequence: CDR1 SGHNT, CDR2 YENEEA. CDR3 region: CASSSQGGGEKLFF. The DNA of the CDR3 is TGTGCCAGCAGCTCGCAGGGAGGTGGTGAAAAACTGTTTTTT.

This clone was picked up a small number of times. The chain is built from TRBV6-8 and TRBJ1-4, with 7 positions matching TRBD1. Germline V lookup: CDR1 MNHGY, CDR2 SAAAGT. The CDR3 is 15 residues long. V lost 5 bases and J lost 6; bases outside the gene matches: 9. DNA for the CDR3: TGTGCCAGCAGTACAGCAGGGGGGGCGGATGAAAAACTGTTTTTT. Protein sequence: CASSTAGGADEKLFF.

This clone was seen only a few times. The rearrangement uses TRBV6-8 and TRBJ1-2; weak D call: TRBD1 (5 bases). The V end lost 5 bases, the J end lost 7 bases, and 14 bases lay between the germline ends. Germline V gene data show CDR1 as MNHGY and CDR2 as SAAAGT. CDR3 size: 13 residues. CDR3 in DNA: TGTGCCAGCAGTAAGGAGGGGCGGCTTGGCTACACCTTC. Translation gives CASSKEGRLGYTF.

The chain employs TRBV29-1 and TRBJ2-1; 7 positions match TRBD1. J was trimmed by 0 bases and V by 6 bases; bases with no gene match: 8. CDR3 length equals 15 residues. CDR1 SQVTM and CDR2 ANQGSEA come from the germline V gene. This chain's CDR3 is CSVEGQTSSYNEQFF. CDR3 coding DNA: TGCAGCGTCGAGGGACAGACCAGCTCCTACAATGAGCAGTTCTTC.

In DNA, the CDR3 is TGTGCCAGCTCACCCTTACCTCCGGGACAGGGCTACGAGCAGTACTTC. This encodes CASSPLPPGQGYEQYF. The V and J genes are TRBV18 and TRBJ2-7; 9 nucleotides agree with TRBD1. CDR3 length equals 16 residues. V trimming: 3 bases; J trimming: 3 bases; junction bases outside the gene matches: 9. Per germline, CDR1 KGHSH and CDR2 LQKENI.

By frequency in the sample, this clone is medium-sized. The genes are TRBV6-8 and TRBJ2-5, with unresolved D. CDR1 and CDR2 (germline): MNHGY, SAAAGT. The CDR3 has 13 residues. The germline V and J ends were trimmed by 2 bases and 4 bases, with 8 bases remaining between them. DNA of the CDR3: TGTGCCAGCAGTTACACCCTGACAGAGACCCAGTACTTC. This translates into CASSYTLTETQYF.

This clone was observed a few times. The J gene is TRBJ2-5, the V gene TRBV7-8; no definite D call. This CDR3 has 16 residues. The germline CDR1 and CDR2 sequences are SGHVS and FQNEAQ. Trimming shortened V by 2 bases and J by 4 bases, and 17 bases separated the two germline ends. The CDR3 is CASSLLGLTSPETQYF. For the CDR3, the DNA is TGTGCCAGCAGCTTACTAGGGCTAACCAGCCCAGAGACCCAGTACTTC.

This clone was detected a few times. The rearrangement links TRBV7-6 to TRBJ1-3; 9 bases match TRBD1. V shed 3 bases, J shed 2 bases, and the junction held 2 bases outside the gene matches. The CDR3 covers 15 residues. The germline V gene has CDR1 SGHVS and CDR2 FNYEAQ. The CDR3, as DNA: TGTGCCAGCAGCTTGTACAGGGGGCCTGGAAACACCATATATTTT. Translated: CASSLYRGPGNTIYF.

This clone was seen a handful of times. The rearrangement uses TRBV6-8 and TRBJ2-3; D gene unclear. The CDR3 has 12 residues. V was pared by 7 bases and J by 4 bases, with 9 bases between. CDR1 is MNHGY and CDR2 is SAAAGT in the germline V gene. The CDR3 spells CASTSFADTQYF. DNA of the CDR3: TGTGCCAGCACCTCTTTCGCAGATACGCAGTATTTT.

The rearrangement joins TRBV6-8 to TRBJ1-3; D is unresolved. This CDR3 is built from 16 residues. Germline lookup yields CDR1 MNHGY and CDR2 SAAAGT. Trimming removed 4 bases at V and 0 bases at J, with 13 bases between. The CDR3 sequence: CASSSSAIFSGNTIYF. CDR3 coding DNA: TGTGCCAGCAGTTCTTCCGCAATCTTCTCTGGAAACACCATATATTTT.

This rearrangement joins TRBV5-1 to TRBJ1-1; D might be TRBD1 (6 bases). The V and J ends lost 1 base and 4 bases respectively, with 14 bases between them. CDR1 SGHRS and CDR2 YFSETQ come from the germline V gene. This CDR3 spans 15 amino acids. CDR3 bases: TGCGCCAGCAGCTTGACGGGACACGACGGCACTGAAGCTTTCTTT. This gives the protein CASSLTGHDGTEAFF.

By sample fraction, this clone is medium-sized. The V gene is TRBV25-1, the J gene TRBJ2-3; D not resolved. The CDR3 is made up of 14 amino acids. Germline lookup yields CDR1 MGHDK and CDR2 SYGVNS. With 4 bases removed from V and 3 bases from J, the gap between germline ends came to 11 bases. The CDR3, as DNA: TGTGCCAGCAGTGCTCCCTTAGGGACAGATACGCAGTATTTT. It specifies CASSAPLGTDTQYF.

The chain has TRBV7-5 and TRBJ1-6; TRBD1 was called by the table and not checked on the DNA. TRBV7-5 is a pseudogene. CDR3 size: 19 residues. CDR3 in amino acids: CASSSTDRGGYSYNSPLHF. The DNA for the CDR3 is TGTGCCAGCAGCTCAACCGACAGGGGAGGTTACTCCTATAATTCACCCCTCCACTTT.

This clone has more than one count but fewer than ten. CDR3 protein: CASMPSGANVLTF. CDR3 in DNA: TGTGCCAGCATGCCTTCTGGGGCCAACGTCCTGACTTTC. This sequence joins TRBV6-8 and TRBJ2-6; D is undetermined. The CDR3 sequence is 13 residues long. The V end lost 7 bases, the J end lost 1 base, and 5 bases lay between the germline ends. Germline V gene lookup returns CDR1 MNHGY and CDR2 SAAAGT.

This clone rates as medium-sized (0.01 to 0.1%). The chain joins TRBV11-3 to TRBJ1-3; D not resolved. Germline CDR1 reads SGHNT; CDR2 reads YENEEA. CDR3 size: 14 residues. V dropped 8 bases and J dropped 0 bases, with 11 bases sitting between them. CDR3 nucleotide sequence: TGTGCCAGCCGGCCGGCAGCCTCTGGAAACACCATATATTTT. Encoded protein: CASRPAASGNTIYF. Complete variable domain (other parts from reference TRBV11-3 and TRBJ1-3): EAGVVQSPRYKIIEKKQPVAFWCNPISGHNTLYWYLQNLGQGPELLIRYENEEAVDDSQLPKDRFSAERLKGVDSTLKIQPAELGDSAVYLCASRPAASGNTIYFGEGSWLTVV.

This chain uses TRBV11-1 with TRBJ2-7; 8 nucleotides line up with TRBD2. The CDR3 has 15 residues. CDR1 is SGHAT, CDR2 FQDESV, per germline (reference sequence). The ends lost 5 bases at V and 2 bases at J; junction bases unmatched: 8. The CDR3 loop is CASSPGGGGTYEQYF. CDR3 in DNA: TGTGCCAGCAGCCCTGGAGGCGGGGGGACCTACGAGCAGTACTTC.

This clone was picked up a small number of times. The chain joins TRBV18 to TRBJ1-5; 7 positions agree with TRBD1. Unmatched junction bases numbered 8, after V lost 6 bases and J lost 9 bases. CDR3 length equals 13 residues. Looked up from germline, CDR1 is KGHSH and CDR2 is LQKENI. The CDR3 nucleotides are TGTGCCAGCTCGAAACAACAGGGGTCGCCCCAGCATTTT. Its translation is CASSKQQGSPQHF.